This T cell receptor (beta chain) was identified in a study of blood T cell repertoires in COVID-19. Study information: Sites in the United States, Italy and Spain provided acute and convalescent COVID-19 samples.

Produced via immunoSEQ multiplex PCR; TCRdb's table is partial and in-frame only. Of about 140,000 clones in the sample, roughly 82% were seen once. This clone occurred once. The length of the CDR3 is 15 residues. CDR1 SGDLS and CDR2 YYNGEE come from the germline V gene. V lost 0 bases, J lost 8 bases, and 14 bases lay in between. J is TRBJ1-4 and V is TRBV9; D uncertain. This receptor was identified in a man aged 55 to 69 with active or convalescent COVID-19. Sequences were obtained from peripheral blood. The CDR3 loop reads CASSVAAGGKEKLFF. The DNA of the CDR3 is TGTGCCAGCAGCGTAGCTGCAGGAGGGAAAGAAAAACTGTTTTTT.